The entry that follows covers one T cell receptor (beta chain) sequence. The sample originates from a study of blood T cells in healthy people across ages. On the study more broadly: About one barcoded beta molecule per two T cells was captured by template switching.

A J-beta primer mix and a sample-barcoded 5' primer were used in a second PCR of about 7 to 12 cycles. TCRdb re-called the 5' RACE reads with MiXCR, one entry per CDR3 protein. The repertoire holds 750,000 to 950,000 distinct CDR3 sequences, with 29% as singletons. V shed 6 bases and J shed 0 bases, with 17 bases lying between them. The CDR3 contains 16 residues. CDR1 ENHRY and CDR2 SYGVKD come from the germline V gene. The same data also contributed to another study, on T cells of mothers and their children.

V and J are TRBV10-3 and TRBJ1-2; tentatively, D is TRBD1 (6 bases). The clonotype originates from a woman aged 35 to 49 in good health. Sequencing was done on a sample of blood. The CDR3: CAIRNGTGSANYGYTF. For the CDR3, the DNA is TGTGCCATCAGAAACGGCACAGGGTCAGCTAACTATGGCTACACCTTC.